This T cell receptor beta chain was profiled in a study of blood T cell repertoires in COVID-19. Clones were read by immunoSEQ multiplex PCR, and TCRdb kept only the in-frame ones, dropping some. The profile shows under 45,000 clones, roughly nine tenths of them singletons. The V end was cut by 7 bases, the J end by 3 bases, with 10 bases between. This CDR3 is built from 12 residues. Germline V gene data show CDR1 as SEHNR and CDR2 as FQNEAQ (reference sequence). Sequenced: peripheral blood. The sequence was obtained from a human donor in a cohort sampled during active COVID-19. The J gene is TRBJ2-7, the V gene TRBV7-9; D is possibly TRBD2 (5 bases). The CDR3 protein is CASNGLGYEQYF. The DNA of the CDR3 is TGTGCCAGCAACGGACTGGGCTACGAGCAGTACTTC.